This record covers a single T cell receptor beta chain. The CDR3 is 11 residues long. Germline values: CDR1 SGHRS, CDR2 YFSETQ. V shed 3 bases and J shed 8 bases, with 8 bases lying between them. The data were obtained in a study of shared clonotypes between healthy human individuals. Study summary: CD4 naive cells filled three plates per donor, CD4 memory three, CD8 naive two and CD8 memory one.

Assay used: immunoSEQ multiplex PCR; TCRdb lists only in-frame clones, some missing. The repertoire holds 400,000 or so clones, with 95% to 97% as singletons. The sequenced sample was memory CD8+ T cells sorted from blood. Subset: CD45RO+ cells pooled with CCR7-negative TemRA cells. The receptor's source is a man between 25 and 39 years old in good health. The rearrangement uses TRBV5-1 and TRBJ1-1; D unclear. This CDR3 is CASSSGLEAFF. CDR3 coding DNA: TGCGCCAGCAGCTCGGGCCTAGAAGCTTTCTTT.